This TCR beta chain was sequenced in a study of response to subunit inactivated influenza vaccine. Germline CDR1 is SGHDT and CDR2 is YYEEEE. CDR3 length: 13 residues. Deletions cut 4 bases from V and 4 bases from J, with 9 bases between. TCRdb analysed the RT-PCR reads with MiXCR anew, one entry per CDR3 protein. The table includes about 780,000 distinct CDR3 sequences, roughly 18% detected once. Findings and limits, study-wide: There was a suggestion from the authors that each seasonal influenza vaccination recruits few new T cells.

This clonotype was picked up many times. Antigen specificity is unknown. The rearrangement uses TRBV5-6 and TRBJ2-1, with D unresolved. This receptor was taken from a man aged 50 to 60 who received an inactivated influenza vaccine. Sequencing was performed on PBMCs from blood, taken 5 days after vaccination. CDR3 nucleotide sequence: TGTGCCAGCAGCCTCGTGACGTACAATGAGCAGTTCTTC. Amino acid sequence: CASSLVTYNEQFF. Full variable domain (remainder filled in from reference TRBV5-6 and TRBJ2-1): DAGVTQSPTHLIKTRGQQVTLRCSPKSGHDTVSWYQQALGQGPQFIFQYYEEEERQRGNFPDRFSGHQFPNYSSELNVNALLLGDSALYLCASSLVTYNEQFFGPGTRLTVL.